The rows below give T cell receptor beta chains drawn from one sample of a study of blood T cell repertoires in COVID-19. The data were produced by immunoSEQ multiplex PCR, yet TCRdb's version contains in-frame clones alone and is incomplete. Among about 87,000 clones listed, under 85% were seen once. Material: peripheral blood. The receptors derive from a woman between 70 and 85 years old with acute or convalescent COVID-19. Each CDR3 is given with its conserved first and last residue. A D gene is named only where the DNA matches it firmly. The listing skips clone size in some rows; elsewhere it reads once, few, many or a size class.

>TRBV6-5|-|TRBJ1-6|-
CASSYSEKRNSPLHF
TGTGCCAGCAGTTACAGTGAAAAGAGGAATTCACCCCTCCACTTT
>TRBV5-1|-|TRBJ2-4|-
CASSSTGNIQYF
TGCGCCAGCAGCTCCACAGGGAACATTCAGTACTTC
>TRBV3-1/TRBV3-2|medium-sized|TRBJ2-1|TRBD1
CASSTGQGMREQFF
TGTGCCAGCAGCACGGGACAGGGTATGCGTGAGCAGTTCTTC
>TRBV6-5|-|TRBJ1-2|-
CASSYDAQNYGYTF
TGTGCCAGCAGTTATGATGCCCAGAACTATGGCTACACCTTC
>TRBV19|-|TRBJ2-2|-
CASSVNVRGFGNTGELFF
TGTGCCAGTAGTGTGAACGTCAGGGGATTTGGGAACACCGGGGAGCTGTTTTTT
>TRBV18|-|TRBJ2-1|TRBD2
CASSLTSGTLEQFF
TGTGCCAGCTCACTCACTAGCGGGACTCTGGAGCAGTTCTTC
>TRBV2|-|TRBJ2-5|-
CASTSGSQTQYF
TGTGCCAGTACGTCCGGGTCCCAGACCCAGTACTTC
>TRBV15|-|TRBJ2-3|TRBD1
CATSRRGGPTDTQYF
TGTGCCACCAGCCGGCGAGGGGGCCCCACAGATACGCAGTATTTT
>TRBV14|-|TRBJ2-1|TRBD2
CASSNSGGRHNEQFF
TGTGCCAGCAGCAACAGCGGGGGCAGGCACAATGAGCAGTTCTTC
>TRBV11-3|-|TRBJ2-7|TRBD2
CASSPGLVFHEQYF
TGTGCCAGCAGCCCCGGACTAGTGTTCCACGAGCAGTACTTC
>TRBV11-2|-|TRBJ2-1|-
CASRTRLDEQFF
TGTGCCAGCCGGACACGGCTGGATGAGCAGTTCTTC
>TRBV29-1|few|TRBJ2-3|-
CSAAVITDTQYF
TGCAGCGCAGCGGTGATCACAGATACGCAGTATTTT
>TRBV5-1|-|TRBJ2-1|-
CASSLVAGSIPWNEQFF
TGCGCCAGCAGCTTGGTTGCAGGGTCGATCCCTTGGAATGAGCAGTTCTTC
>TRBV5-1|-|TRBJ1-2|-
CASSLNMGGGYTF
TGCGCCAGCAGCTTGAACATGGGGGGTGGCTACACCTTC
>TRBV19|few|TRBJ1-5|-
CASSILNFGQSFNQPQHF
TGTGCCAGTAGTATCCTAAATTTCGGACAGAGCTTCAATCAGCCCCAGCATTTT
>TRBV10-3|-|TRBJ1-3|-
CAISAGDENTIYF
TGTGCCATCAGTGCGGGAGATGAAAACACCATATATTTT
>TRBV29-1|once|TRBJ2-1|TRBD1
CSVEGGTGDAYYNEQFF
TGCAGCGTTGAAGGTGGGACAGGGGACGCGTACTACAATGAGCAGTTCTTC
>TRBV28|once|TRBJ2-1|TRBD2
CASSRGGNYNEQFF
TGTGCCAGCAGTCGGGGGGGCAACTACAATGAGCAGTTCTTC
>TRBV18|-|TRBJ1-1|-
CASSTGDTEAFF
TGTGCCAGCTCGACGGGGGACACTGAAGCTTTCTTT